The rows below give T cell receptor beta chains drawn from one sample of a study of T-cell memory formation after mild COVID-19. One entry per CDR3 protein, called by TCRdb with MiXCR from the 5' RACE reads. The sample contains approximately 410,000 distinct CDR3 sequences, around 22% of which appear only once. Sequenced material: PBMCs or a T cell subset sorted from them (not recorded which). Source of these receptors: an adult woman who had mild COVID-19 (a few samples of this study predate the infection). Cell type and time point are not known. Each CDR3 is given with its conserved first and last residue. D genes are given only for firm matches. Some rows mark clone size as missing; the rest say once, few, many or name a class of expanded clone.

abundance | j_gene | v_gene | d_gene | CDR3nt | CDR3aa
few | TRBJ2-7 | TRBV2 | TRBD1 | TGTGCCAGCAGTGCCGGACAGGGCCTCTCCTACGAGCAGTACTTC | CASSAGQGLSYEQYF
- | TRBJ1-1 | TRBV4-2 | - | TGTGCCAGCAGCCAAGTCACAGGCTTGAACACTGAAGCTTTCTTT | CASSQVTGLNTEAFF
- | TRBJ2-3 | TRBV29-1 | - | TGCAGCGTTGATAAGGGGAGCACAGATACGCAGTATTTT | CSVDKGSTDTQYF
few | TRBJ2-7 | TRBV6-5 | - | TGTGCCAGCAGTTACCAGGGGATAGGGACCTACGAGCAGTACTTC | CASSYQGIGTYEQYF
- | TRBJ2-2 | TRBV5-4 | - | TGTGCCAGCAGCTGGCGAGGGGAGCTGTTTTTT | CASSWRGELFF
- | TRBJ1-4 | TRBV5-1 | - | TGCGCCAGCAGCTTAGGCAGGGGAGATGAAAAACTGTTTTTT | CASSLGRGDEKLFF
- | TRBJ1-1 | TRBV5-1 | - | TGCGCCAGCAGCTTGTGGACGGCTATGAACACTGAAGCTTTCTTT | CASSLWTAMNTEAFF
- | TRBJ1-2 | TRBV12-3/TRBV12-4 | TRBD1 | TGTGCCAGCACCACCTCCGGGACAGGGGCCCGTGGCTACACCTTC | CASTTSGTGARGYTF
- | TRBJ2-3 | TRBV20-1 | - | TGCAGTGGGAGAACTAGCACAAGCACAGATACGCAGTATTTT | CSGRTSTSTDTQYF
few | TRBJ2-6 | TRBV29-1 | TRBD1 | TGCAGCGTTGGACAGGGAAGGTCCTCTGGGGCCAACGTCCTGACTTTC | CSVGQGRSSGANVLTF
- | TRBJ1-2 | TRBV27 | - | TGTGCCAGCAGTTTGGGGTTTGGACCATATGGCTACACCTTC | CASSLGFGPYGYTF
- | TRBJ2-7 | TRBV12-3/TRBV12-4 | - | TGTGCCAGCAGTTCGGCAGTCTCCTCGTTCTACGAGCAGTACTTC | CASSSAVSSFYEQYF
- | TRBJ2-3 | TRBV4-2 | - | TGTGCCAGCAGCCAAGATCCTAGTCCAGATACGCAGTATTTT | CASSQDPSPDTQYF
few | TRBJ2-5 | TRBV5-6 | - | TGTGCCAGCAGCTTGGCCCTTACGACTACAGAGACCCAGTACTTC | CASSLALTTTETQYF
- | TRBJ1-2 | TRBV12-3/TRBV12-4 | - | TGTGCCAGCAGTCGCTACTATGGCTACACCTTC | CASSRYYGYTF
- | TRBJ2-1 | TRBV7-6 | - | TGTGCCAGCAGCTCCAACGATGAGCAGTTCTTC | CASSSNDEQFF
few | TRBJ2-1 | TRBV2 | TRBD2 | TGTGCCAGCAGTGGAGGGGGACTAGCGGGAAATGAGCAGTTCTTC | CASSGGGLAGNEQFF
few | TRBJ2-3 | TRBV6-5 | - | TGTGCCAGCAGTTTCTCACGTGCAGATACGCAGTATTTT | CASSFSRADTQYF
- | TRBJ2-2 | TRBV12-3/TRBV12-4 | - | TGTGCCAGCAGTGGTTCGGGGAACACCGGGGAGCTGTTTTTT | CASSGSGNTGELFF
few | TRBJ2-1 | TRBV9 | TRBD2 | TGTGCCAGCAGCGTAGGCGGGAGGATGGATGAGCAGTTCTTC | CASSVGGRMDEQFF
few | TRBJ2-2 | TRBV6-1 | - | TGTGCCAGCAGTGAAAGGGAGATCGGCACCGGGGAGCTGTTTTTT | CASSEREIGTGELFF
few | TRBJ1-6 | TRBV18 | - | TGTGCCAGCTCACGAGAACAGGACGTTCTGGCACCCCTCCACTTT | CASSREQDVLAPLHF
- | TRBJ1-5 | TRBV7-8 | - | TGTGCCAGCAGCTCCTGGGGATTCTATAGCAATCAGCCCCAGCATTTT | CASSSWGFYSNQPQHF
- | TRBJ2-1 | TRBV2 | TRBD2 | TGTGCCAGCAGGGTTAGCGGGACCCCTTATAATGAGCAGTTCTTC | CASRVSGTPYNEQFF
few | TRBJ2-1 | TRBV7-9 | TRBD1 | TGTGCCAGCAGCTCGCTTCCGGGACAGGGGGCGAATGAGCAGTTCTTC | CASSSLPGQGANEQFF
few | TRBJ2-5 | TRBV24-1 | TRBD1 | TGTGCCACCAGTGACTTAGACAGGGATCAAGAGACCCAGTACTTC | CATSDLDRDQETQYF
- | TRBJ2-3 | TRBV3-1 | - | TGTGCCAGCAGCTCCGCCCCGTTCCCTGGGAATACGCAGTATTTT | CASSSAPFPGNTQYF
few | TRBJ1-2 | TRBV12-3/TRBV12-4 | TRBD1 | TGTGCCAGCAGCTGGACGGACAGGGCGGGCCACTATGGCTACACCTTC | CASSWTDRAGHYGYTF
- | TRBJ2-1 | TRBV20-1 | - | TGCAGTGCTAGAGCCCCCGGCCGCCGCGACAATGAGCAGTTCTTC | CSARAPGRRDNEQFF
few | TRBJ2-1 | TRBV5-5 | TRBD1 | TGTGCCAGCAGCCTACGGACAGGGGGCTCCTACAATGAGCAGTTCTTC | CASSLRTGGSYNEQFF
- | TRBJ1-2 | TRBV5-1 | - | TGCGCCAGCAGCTCTCACAGGGTTGGCTACACCTTC | CASSSHRVGYTF
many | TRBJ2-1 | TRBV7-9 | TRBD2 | TGTGCCAGCAGCTTATTCGGCTCACTAGCGGGACCAAATGAGCAGTTCTTC | CASSLFGSLAGPNEQFF
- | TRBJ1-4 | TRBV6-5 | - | TGTGCCAGCAGATCCGCCGGGAACCGTTATGAAAAACTGTTTTTT | CASRSAGNRYEKLFF
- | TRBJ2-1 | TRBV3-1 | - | TGTGCCAGCAGCCAAGATAAGGGTAGCGGAACCTACAATGAGCAGTTCTTC | CASSQDKGSGTYNEQFF
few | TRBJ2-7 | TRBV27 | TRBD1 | TGTGCCAGCAGTTTAGGGACAGTCGGAATTAGACACTTC | CASSLGTVGIRHF
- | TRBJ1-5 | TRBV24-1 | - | TGTGCCACCAGTGTAGCTTATAGCAATCAGCCCCAGCATTTT | CATSVAYSNQPQHF
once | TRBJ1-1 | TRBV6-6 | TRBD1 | TGTGCCAGCAGTTATGGGACAGGGGGCGGCGGAGAAGCTTTCTTT | CASSYGTGGGGEAFF
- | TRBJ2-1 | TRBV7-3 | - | TGTGCCAGCAGCGGACCGGGAGATGAGCAGTTCTTC | CASSGPGDEQFF
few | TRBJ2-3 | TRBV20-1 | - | TGCAGTGCTAGGAGCCGGACAGGGAAAACGGGAGGGGTCACAGATACGCAGTATTTT | CSARSRTGKTGGVTDTQYF
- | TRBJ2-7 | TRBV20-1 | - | TGCAGTGCTAGGTCGGCCAGGGAATACGAGCAGTACTTC | CSARSAREYEQYF
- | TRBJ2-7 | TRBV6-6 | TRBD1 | TGTGCCAGCAGTTCCGGGACAGCTGCCTACGAGCAGTACTTC | CASSSGTAAYEQYF
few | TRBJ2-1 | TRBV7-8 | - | TGTGCCAGCAGCTCCCCGTCAGGGAGCTCCTACAATGAGCAGTTCTTC | CASSSPSGSSYNEQFF
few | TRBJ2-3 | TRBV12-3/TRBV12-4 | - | TGTGCCAGCAGTTCGGTCGCGGGAAGCACAGATACGCAGTATTTT | CASSSVAGSTDTQYF
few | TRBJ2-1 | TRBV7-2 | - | TGTGCCAGCAGCCCCCAGGGTGCATCCTCCGGCATTGAGCAGTTCTTC | CASSPQGASSGIEQFF
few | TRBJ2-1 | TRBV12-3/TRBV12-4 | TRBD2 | TGTGCCAGCAGCCTAGCGGGAGTTGGGGATGAGCAGTTCTTC | CASSLAGVGDEQFF
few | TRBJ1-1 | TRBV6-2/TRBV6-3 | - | TGTGCCAGCAGTTTGCGGACAGATTTTAACACTGAAGCTTTCTTT | CASSLRTDFNTEAFF
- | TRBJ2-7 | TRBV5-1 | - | TGCGCCAGCAGCTTGGATGCTTCTTTCTACGAGCAGTACTTC | CASSLDASFYEQYF
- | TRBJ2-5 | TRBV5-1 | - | TGCGCCAGCACGAGCGGAGGGGAGACCCAGTACTTC | CASTSGGETQYF
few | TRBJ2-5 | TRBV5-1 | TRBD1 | TGCGCCAGCAGCTTGGAGACAGGGGTAGAGACCCAGTACTTC | CASSLETGVETQYF
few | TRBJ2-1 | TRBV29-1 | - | TGCAGCGTTGTGACACGTGGCGGCCTAGCGTATTACCTATACAGCAATGAGCAGTTCTTC | CSVVTRGGLAYYLYSNEQFF
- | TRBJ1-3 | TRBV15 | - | TGTGCCACCAGCAGCGGGACATTGAGCTCTGGAAACACCATATATTTT | CATSSGTLSSGNTIYF
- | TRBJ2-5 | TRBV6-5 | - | TGTGCCAGCAGACACCGCGGTTGGGTTGGGGACCAAGAGACCCAGTACTTC | CASRHRGWVGDQETQYF
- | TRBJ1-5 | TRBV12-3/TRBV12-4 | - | TGTGCCAGCAGTTTTGGGGCCGGTCAGCCCCAGCATTTT | CASSFGAGQPQHF
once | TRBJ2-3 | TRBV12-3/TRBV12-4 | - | TGTGCCAGCAGTTTTCGGTTAACCAGCACAGATACGCAGTATTTT | CASSFRLTSTDTQYF